This TCR beta chain derives from a study of blood T cell repertoires in COVID-19. Study summary: PBMCs, B-cell-depleted T cells, or T cells provided the cDNA or gDNA that made up the material.

Under the authors' procedure: From reference gene primer amplification, estimates of nucleated cell counts were derived. Method: immunoSEQ multiplex PCR; TCRdb's copy keeps in-frame clones and lacks some. D and trimming come from the DNA, and the V and J calls and clone size come from that table. The table records 200,000 to 250,000 clones, 86% of them present only once. This receptor was taken from a man older than 75 with acute or convalescent COVID-19. The sequencing sample was made of peripheral blood.

The CDR3 is CASSIPGVTGELFF. The CDR3 bases are TGTGCCAGCAGCATTCCCGGGGTCACCGGGGAGCTGTTTTTT. The genes are TRBV27 and TRBJ2-2, with D perhaps matching TRBD2 (5 bases). In germline, CDR1 is MNHEY, CDR2 SMNVEV (reference sequence). V lost 6 bases and J 4 bases, leaving 12 bases between the germline ends. The CDR3 sequence is 14 residues long.